This T cell receptor beta chain was found in a study of blood T cells in healthy people across ages. Study-level results: Both naive CD4+ cell counts and diversity were greater in long-lived donors than in aged donors.

Germline CDR1 and CDR2: SGDLS and YYNGEE. The CDR3 length is 14 residues. Trimming at V came to 3 bases and at J to 8 bases, leaving 9 bases not matched to a gene. Total RNA extraction produced at least 5.5 micrograms (per sample) for the study. Combining a sample-barcoded 5' primer with a J-beta primer mix, a second PCR ran for about 7 to 11 cycles. A template-switch adaptor that had 12 random nucleotides put a tag on each cDNA molecule. TCRdb ran MiXCR on the 5' RACE reads and lists one entry per CDR3 protein. Of about 1,400,000 distinct CDR3 sequences listed, roughly 60% were seen once; the top ten hold about 6.7%. This clonotype has more than one count but fewer than ten. Its antigen is unidentified.

What was sequenced was blood. The V call is TRBV9, the J call TRBJ1-2; 8 positions match TRBD1. This clonotype was obtained from a man younger than 35 in good health. The CDR3 protein is CASSGPGGLRGYTF. Written as DNA, the CDR3 is TGTGCCAGCAGCGGACCAGGGGGCTTACGGGGCTACACCTTC.